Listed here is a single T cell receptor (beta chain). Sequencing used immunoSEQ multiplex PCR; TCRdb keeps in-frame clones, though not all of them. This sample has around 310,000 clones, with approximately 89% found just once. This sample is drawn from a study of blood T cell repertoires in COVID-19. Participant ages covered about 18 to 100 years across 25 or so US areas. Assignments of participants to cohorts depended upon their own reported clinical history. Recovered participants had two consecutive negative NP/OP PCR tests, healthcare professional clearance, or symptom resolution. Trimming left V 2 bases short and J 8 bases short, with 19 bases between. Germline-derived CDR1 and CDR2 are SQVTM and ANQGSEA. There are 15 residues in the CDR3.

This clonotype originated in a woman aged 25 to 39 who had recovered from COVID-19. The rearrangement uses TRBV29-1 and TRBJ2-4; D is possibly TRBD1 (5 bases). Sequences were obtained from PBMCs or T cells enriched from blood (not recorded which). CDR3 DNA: TGCAGCGTTGAAACTGGCAGGGTCGGATCGGACATTCAGTACTTC. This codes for CSVETGRVGSDIQYF.